The present T cell receptor beta chain was sequenced within a study of blood T cell repertoires in COVID-19 (dated by TCRdb to the early 2020s). Background for the entire study: Samples from collaborators originated in the United States, Italy and Spain and spanned both the acute and convalescent phases of COVID-19. The material from the prospective study consisted of cDNA or gDNA derived from T cells, B-cell-depleted T cells, or PBMCs. The dataset comprised deeply sampled blood TCRbeta repertoires from subjects exposed to, actively infected with, or recovered from COVID-19. The repertoires were made available in a free public database intended to serve as a resource for research on the immune response to SARS-CoV-2. The samples were drawn from two sources: the first 160 participants of the ongoing ImmuneRACE study, and 1,254 subjects contributed by 6 global collaborators. Nearly every sample came with metadata listing a de-identified subject ID, COVID-19 status, age in years and sex. HLA class I and class II types, where available, came from metadata supplied by the sample provider rather than from assay-based typing.

A note on this clone: This receptor's antigen is unknown. No much larger clone exists at a distance of one base, and base qualities are not known.

TCRbeta CDR3 regions were amplified from genomic DNA using the immunoSEQ Assay, a bias-controlled multiplex PCR. Per the source publication's procedure: Nucleated cell counts per sample were estimated from amplification of reference gene primers within the assay. To quantify the absolute abundance of each unique TCRbeta CDR3 rearrangement, sequence reads were collapsed and filtered. Productive Simpson clonality was computed per sample as the square root of Simpson's diversity index over productive rearrangements. The table was pulled from immuneACCESS by TCRdb, which kept in-frame rearrangements only. Such tables lose some clones; where checked, under half of the loss comes from unresolved V genes, and the rest has no known cause. Clonal size and the V and J genes are those of that table, whereas D and trimming came from the DNA. The sample yields approximately 140,000 clones; roughly 80% were counted once. Roughly 2.3% of the sample is in the top ten clones.

Whole blood was collected in K2EDTA tubes by collaborating institutions according to the institutions' own protocols. For TCRbeta analysis, collaborator samples were shipped as frozen whole blood, as isolated PBMCs, or as DNA extracted from either sample type. Based on the germline V gene, the CDR1 and CDR2 sequences are SGHVS and FQNEAQ. V loses 6 bases, J loses 2 bases, and the germline ends lie 17 bases apart. There are 16 amino acids in the CDR3, from cysteine to phenylalanine inclusive. Just the 48-base CDR3 DNA is kept, in frame starting at base 1. Broader findings and caveats from the paper: The quantity of clinical and demographic metadata differed by source and by participant and was supplied without curation.

Sequencing used peripheral blood. This TCR derives from a man aged 65 to 85 with acute or convalescent COVID-19. The sequence is built from TRBV7-8 and TRBJ2-1; a tentative D call is TRBD2 (6 bases match). The DNA is TGTGCCAGCAGATTGCCAGCCGGGACTGCCTACAATGAGCAGTTCTTC. The translation is CASRLPAGTAYNEQFF.